The clone carrying this T cell receptor delta chain was seen ten or more times. Its cognate antigen is unknown. This specimen belongs to a study of Vδ1+ human thymocytes. General study points: Despite high sort purity, roughly 21% of thymic T cell receptor delta sequences were Vdelta2. In the thymus, TRG and TRD repertoires looked highly polyclonal with Gaussian CDR3 lengths.

RNA was extracted from the cells and then reverse transcribed. Multiplex PCR used pooled V-gene forward primers and a constant-region reverse primer to amplify CDR3s. TCRdb re-called the multiplex PCR reads with CATT. The sample includes 50,000 to 75,000 delta-chain clones, over 13% of them seen just once. Germline V lookup: CDR1 GEAIGNYY, CDR2 EKD. The CDR3 extends over 15 amino acids. The V and J ends lost 0 bases and 1 base respectively, with 11 bases between them. The TCR comes from a girl in the first two years of life who had congenital heart surgery. The source material was Vdelta1+ gamma-delta thymocytes from the thymus. Subset of the sample: FACS-sorted CD3+ TCRalphabeta- TCRVdelta1+ TCRVdelta2- thymocytes. The chain joins TRDV2 to TRDJ1; no clear D gene. For the CDR3, the DNA is TGTGCCTGTGACACCGCATCACCTCCCACCGATAAACTCATCTTT. Translated, it gives CACDTASPPTDKLIF.